Listed below are T cell receptor beta chains from one sample, sequenced in a study of blood T cell repertoires in COVID-19. Repertoires were generated with immunoSEQ multiplex PCR, while TCRdb's copy carries only in-frame clones and drops some. Of a few hundred thousand clones in the sample, about 88% were seen once. Sequences were obtained from PBMCs or T cells enriched from blood (not recorded which). The receptors derive from a woman in her fifties or sixties who had recovered from COVID-19. Both conserved end residues are part of each CDR3.

v_gene	j_gene	CDR3aa
TRBV4-1	TRBJ1-6	CASSQDRRTGDNSPLHF
TRBV12-5	TRBJ2-3	CASGREDTQYF
TRBV9	TRBJ1-3	CASSVGRGGNTIYF
TRBV9	TRBJ1-2	CASSVSGRYGYTF
TRBV5-1	TRBJ1-3	CASSLGAPGNTIYF
TRBV2	TRBJ1-1	CASNRGFAEAFF
TRBV10-2	TRBJ2-7	CASSEGSGNSYEQYF
TRBV19	TRBJ2-3	CASSISRGGTSTDTQYF
TRBV14	TRBJ1-4	CASSQDRGYKLFF
TRBV5-1	TRBJ1-1	CASSSRTGDTEAFF
TRBV9	TRBJ2-2	CASSGGAVNTGELFF
TRBV2	TRBJ1-1	CASSEGTAEAFF
TRBV11-3	TRBJ2-7	CASSRYRDSSYEQYF
TRBV7-8	TRBJ1-3	CASTSQGRTPGNTIYF
TRBV5-1	TRBJ2-3	CASSLDGQGLGTQYF
TRBV12-3/TRBV12-4	TRBJ2-2	CASSRDTGELFF
TRBV30	TRBJ1-1	CAYGPDRVYTEAFF
TRBV3-1/TRBV3-2	TRBJ1-6	CASSQRTPNSPLHF
TRBV2	TRBJ1-5	CASREDRVHHNQPQHF
TRBV6-6	TRBJ1-2	CASSYGGTDGYTF